This TCR beta chain was sequenced for a study of blood T cell repertoires in COVID-19 (dated by TCRdb to 2020 to 2022). Study-level background: Samples covering the acute and convalescent phases of COVID-19 were provided by collaborators in the United States, Italy and Spain. The prospective study material was composed of cDNA or gDNA derived from T cells, B-cell-depleted T cells, or PBMCs. The dataset comprised deeply sampled blood TCRbeta repertoires from subjects exposed to, actively infected with, or recovered from COVID-19. The repertoires were released in a freely available public database meant as a resource for research on the immune response to SARS-CoV-2. Samples were obtained from the ongoing ImmuneRACE study (first 160 participants) and from some 1,200 subjects provided by 6 global collaborators. The sample metadata nearly always contained a de-identified subject ID, COVID-19 status, age in years and sex. HLA class I and class II types, where available, came from metadata supplied by the sample provider rather than from assay-based typing. The study at large found these results: Clinical and demographic metadata were provided uncurated, with the amount varying by source and participant.

Reading the germline V gene gives CDR1 SGHDT and CDR2 YYEEEE. Trimming costs V 1 base and J 3 bases, and their ends lie 14 bases apart. The CDR3 goes from the cysteine to the phenylalanine over 15 residues. Kept here is only the CDR3 DNA, which spans 45 bases and is read in frame from base 1. TCRbeta CDR3 regions were amplified from genomic DNA using the immunoSEQ Assay, a bias-controlled multiplex PCR. The paper's data handling went like this. The number of nucleated cells in each sample was estimated from the amplification of reference gene primers within the assay. To quantify the absolute abundance of each unique TCRbeta CDR3 rearrangement, sequence reads were collapsed and filtered. For each sample, productive Simpson clonality was calculated by taking the square root of Simpson's diversity index across productive rearrangements. This is the immuneACCESS table as TCRdb keeps it, with only in-frame sequences that have V and J called. A part of the clones is gone; compared with another copy, unresolved V genes explain less than half, and the rest is unexplained. The DNA gave D and trimming, while V, J and clone size come from that table. Here the sample has hundreds of thousands of clones; more than 75% occur a single time. Together, the top ten hold about 2.2% of the sample.

As to this clone: No antigen is known for it. Nothing much larger sits one base from this clone, and base qualities are not available.

Another Seattle source contributed samples from volunteer blood donors who had recovered from COVID-19. Collaborating institutions collected whole blood in K2EDTA tubes following their own protocols. For TCRbeta analysis, collaborators shipped samples in one of three forms: frozen whole blood, isolated PBMCs, or DNA extracted from either of those sample types. The sequence was obtained from a woman aged 30 to 39 who had recovered from COVID-19. The chain uses TRBV5-6 and TRBJ2-7, with TRBD1 as a weak D call on 5 bases. Sequenced input: peripheral blood. The nucleotide sequence is given as TGTGCCAGCAGCTTGACCATGGACATCGACTACGAGCAGTACTTC. This is translated as CASSLTMDIDYEQYF.